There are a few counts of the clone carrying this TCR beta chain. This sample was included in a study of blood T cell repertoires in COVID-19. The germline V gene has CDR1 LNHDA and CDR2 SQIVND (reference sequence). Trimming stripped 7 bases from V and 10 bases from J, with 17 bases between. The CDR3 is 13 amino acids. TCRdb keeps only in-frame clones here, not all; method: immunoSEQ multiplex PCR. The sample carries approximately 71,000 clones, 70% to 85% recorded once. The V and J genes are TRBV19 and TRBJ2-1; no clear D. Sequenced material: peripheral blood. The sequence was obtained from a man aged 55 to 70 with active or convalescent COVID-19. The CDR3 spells CASIPGPGREQFF. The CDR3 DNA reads TGTGCCAGTATCCCTGGGCCCGGCAGGGAGCAGTTCTTC.